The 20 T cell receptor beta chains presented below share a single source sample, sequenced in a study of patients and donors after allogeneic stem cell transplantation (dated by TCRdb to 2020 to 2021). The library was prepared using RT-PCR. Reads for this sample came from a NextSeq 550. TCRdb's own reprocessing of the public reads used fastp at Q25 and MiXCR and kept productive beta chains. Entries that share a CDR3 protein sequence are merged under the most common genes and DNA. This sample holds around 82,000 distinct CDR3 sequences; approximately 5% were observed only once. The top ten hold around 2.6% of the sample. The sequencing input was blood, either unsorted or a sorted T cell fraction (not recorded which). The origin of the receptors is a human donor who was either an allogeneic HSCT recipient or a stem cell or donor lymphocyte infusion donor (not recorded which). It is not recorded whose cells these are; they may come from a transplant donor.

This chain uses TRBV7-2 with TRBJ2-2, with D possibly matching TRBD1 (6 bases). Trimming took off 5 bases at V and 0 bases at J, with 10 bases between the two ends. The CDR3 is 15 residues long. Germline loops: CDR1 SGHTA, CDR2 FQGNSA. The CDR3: CASSRQVANTGELFF. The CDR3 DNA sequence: TGTGCCAGCAGCCGACAGGTCGCGAACACCGGGGAGCTGTTTTTT.

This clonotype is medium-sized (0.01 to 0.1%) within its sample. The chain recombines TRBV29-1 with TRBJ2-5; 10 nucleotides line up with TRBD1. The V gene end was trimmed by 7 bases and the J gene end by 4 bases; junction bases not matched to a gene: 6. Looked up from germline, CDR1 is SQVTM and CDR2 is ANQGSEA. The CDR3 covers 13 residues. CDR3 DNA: TGCAGCGCTAGACAGGGGGCGGGAGAGACCCAGTACTTC. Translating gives CSARQGAGETQYF.

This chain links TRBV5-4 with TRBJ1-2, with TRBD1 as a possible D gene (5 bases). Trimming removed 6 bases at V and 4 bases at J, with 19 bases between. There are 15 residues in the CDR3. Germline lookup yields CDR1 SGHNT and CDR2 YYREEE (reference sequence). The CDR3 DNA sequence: TGTGCCAGCACCCTGGGGGGGAGTTATGGCTATGGCTACACCTTC. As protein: CASTLGGSYGYGYTF. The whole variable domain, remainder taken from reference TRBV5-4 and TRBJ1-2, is ETGVTQSPTHLIKTRGQQVTLRCSSQSGHNTVSWYQQALGQGPQFIFQYYREEENGRGNFPPRFSGLQFPNYSSELNVNALELDDSALYLCASTLGGSYGYGYTFGSGTRLTVV.

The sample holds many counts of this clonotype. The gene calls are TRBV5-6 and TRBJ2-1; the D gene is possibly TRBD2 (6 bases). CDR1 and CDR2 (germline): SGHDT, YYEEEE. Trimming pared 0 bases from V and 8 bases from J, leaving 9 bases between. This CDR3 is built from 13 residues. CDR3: CASSLASSDEQFF. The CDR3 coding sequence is TGTGCCAGCAGCTTGGCGTCTAGCGATGAGCAGTTCTTC. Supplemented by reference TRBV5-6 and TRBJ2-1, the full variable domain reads DAGVTQSPTHLIKTRGQQVTLRCSPKSGHDTVSWYQQALGQGPQFIFQYYEEEERQRGNFPDRFSGHQFPNYSSELNVNALLLGDSALYLCASSLASSDEQFFGPGTRLTVL.

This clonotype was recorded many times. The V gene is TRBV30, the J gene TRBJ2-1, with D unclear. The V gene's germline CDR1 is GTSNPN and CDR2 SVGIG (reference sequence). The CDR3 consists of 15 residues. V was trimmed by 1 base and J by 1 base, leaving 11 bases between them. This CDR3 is CAWSAKVGSYNEQFF. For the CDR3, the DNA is TGTGCCTGGAGTGCGAAAGTTGGGTCCTACAATGAGCAGTTCTTC.

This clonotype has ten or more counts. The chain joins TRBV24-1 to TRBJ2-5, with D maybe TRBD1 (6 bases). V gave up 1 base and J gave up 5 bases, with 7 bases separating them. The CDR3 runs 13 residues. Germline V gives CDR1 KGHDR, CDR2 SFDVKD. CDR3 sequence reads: CATSDLTGETQYF. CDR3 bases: TGTGCCACCAGTGATTTAACAGGGGAGACCCAGTACTTC.

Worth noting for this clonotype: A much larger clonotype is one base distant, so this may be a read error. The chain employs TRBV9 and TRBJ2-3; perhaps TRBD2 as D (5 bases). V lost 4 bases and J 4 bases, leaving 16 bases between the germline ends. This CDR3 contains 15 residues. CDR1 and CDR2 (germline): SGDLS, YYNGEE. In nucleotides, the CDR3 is TGTGCCAGCAGCCCTGGCACCGATAGCGCAGATACGCAGTATTTT. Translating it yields CASSPGTDSADTQYF.

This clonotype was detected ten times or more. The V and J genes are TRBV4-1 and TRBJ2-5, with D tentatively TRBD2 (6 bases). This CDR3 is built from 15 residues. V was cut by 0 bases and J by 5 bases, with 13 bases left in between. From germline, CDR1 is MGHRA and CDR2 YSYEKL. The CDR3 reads CASSQEAGPRETQYF. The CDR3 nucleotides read TGCGCCAGCAGCCAAGAGGCGGGGCCCCGGGAGACCCAGTACTTC.

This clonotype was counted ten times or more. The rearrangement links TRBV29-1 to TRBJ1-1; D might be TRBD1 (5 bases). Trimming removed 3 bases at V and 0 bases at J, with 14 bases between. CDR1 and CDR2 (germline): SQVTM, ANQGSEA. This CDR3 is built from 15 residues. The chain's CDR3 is CSVDGGRALNTEAFF. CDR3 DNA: TGCAGCGTTGACGGGGGAAGGGCGCTGAACACTGAAGCTTTCTTT.

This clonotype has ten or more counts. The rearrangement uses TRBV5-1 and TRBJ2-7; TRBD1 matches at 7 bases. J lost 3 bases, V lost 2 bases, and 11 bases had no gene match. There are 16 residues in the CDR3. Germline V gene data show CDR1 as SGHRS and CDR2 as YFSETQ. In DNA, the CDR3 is TGCGCCAGCAGCTTAACCGGGACAGCCGATTACTACGAGCAGTACTTC. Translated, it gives CASSLTGTADYYEQYF.

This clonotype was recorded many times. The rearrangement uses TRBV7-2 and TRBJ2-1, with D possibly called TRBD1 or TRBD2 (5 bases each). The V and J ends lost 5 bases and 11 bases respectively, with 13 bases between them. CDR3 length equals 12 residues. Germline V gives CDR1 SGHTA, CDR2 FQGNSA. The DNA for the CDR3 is TGTGCCAGCAGCCTACAGGACTGGAAGCAGTTCTTC. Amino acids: CASSLQDWKQFF.

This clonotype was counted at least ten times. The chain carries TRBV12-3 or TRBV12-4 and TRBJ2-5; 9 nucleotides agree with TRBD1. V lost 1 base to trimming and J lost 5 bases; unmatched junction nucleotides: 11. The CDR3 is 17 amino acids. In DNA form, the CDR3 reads TGTGCCAGCAGTTTAGGGGTGGGACAGGGACTCTCGGAGACCCAGTACTTC. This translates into CASSLGVGQGLSETQYF.

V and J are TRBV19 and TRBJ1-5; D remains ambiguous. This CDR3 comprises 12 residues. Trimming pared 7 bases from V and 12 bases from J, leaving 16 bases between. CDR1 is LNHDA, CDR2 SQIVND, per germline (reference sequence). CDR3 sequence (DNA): TGTGCCAGTACTGATACCCATGGCTTCCAGCATTTT. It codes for CASTDTHGFQHF.

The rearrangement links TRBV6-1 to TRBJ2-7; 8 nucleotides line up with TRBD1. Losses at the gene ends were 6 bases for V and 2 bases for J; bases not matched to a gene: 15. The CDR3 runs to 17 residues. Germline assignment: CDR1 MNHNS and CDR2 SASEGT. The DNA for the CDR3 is TGTGCCAGCAGGGAGCGGACAGGGAGTCACCATGCCTACGAGCAGTACTTC. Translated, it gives CASRERTGSHHAYEQYF.

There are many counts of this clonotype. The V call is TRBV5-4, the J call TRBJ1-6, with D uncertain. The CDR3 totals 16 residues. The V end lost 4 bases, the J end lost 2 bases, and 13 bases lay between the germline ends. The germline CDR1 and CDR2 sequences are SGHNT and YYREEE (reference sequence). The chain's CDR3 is CASSPNPWAYNSPLHF. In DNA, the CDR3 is TGTGCCAGCAGCCCAAACCCCTGGGCCTATAATTCACCCCTCCACTTT.

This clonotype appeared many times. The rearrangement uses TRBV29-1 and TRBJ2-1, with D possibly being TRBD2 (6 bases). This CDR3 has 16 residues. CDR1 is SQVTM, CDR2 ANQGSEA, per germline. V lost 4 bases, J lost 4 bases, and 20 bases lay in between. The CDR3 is CSVGGGMGEVYNEQFF. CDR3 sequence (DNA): TGCAGCGTTGGCGGCGGGATGGGAGAAGTTTACAATGAGCAGTTCTTC.

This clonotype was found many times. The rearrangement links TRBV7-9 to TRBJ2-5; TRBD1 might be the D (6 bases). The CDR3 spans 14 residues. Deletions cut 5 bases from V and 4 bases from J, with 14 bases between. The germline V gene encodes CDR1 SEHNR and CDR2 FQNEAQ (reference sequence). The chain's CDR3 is CASSNKQGPETQYF. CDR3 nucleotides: TGTGCCAGCAGCAACAAACAGGGCCCAGAGACCCAGTACTTC.

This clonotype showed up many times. The CDR3 DNA follows: TGTGCCAGCACCGTGAGAGGGTTTCAACAAGAGACCCAGTACTTC. It codes for CASTVRGFQQETQYF. V usage is TRBV5-4 and J usage is TRBJ2-5, with a possible D match to TRBD2 (5 bases). The CDR3 sequence is 15 residues long. V lost 6 bases, J lost 2 bases, and 17 bases lay in between. Germline V gene data show CDR1 as SGHNT and CDR2 as YYREEE (reference sequence).

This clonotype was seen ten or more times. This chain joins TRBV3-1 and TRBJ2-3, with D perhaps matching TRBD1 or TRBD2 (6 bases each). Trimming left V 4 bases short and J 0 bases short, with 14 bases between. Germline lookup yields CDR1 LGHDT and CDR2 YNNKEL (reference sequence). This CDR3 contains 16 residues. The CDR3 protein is CASSRPRGASTDTQYF. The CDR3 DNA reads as TGTGCCAGCAGCCGCCCGAGGGGGGCTAGCACAGATACGCAGTATTTT.

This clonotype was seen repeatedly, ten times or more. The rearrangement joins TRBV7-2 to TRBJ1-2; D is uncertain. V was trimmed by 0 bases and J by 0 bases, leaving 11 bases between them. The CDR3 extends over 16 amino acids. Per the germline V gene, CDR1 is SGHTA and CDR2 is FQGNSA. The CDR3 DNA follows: TGTGCCAGCAGCTTAGCGGGGTATTCTGCTAACTATGGCTACACCTTC. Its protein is CASSLAGYSANYGYTF.